This T cell receptor (beta chain) was recovered during a study of OX40 agonist ivuxolimab in advanced cancers. In the study overall: The patients got ivuxolimab, which is an agonistic anti-OX40 (CD134) antibody. Those enrolled were roughly 80% male, with a mean age of about 60 years and ages from about 20 to 79. Overall study findings and caveats: Determination of antigen specificity was not performed for the expanded peripheral T cells. Clonal expansion was among the lowest in partial responders at 0.1-3.0 mg/kg, especially CD8+.

The CDR3 totals 13 residues. V was pared by 4 bases and J by 6 bases, with 10 bases between. Germline V lookup: CDR1 MNHEY, CDR2 SVGAGI. To note about this clone: The antigen is unknown.

Using immunoSEQ multiplex PCR, the repertoire was profiled, and TCRdb retains in-frame clones only, with some absent. The sample yields 75,000 to 80,000 clones, approximately 84% seen once. The gene calls are TRBV6-5 and TRBJ1-5; no clear D gene. Sequences were derived from CD4+ or CD8+ T cells sorted from blood, sampled in a trial of the OX40 agonist ivuxolimab. The sequence was collected from an adult with an advanced solid tumor such as melanoma, head and neck, liver or kidney cancer. The CDR3 DNA reads TGTGCCAGCAGTTCAACCCGAGGTCAGCCCCAGCATTTT. This sequence encodes CASSSTRGQPQHF.